This T cell receptor (beta chain) stems from a study of post-analysis software for immune sequencing data. Study information: As for disease course, relapsing-remitting, secondary progressive and progressive-relapsing multiple sclerosis were all included. The study, taken as a whole, reports: Comparison of patients with controls showed five TRBV segments more frequent in patients, TRBV5-6, TRBV5-1 and TRBV20-1 among them. Multiple sclerosis patients showed significantly lower normalized Chao1 diversity than controls did.

Germline V gives CDR1 SGHRS, CDR2 YFSETQ. The CDR3 totals 13 residues. Incorporated into the TCR beta cDNA libraries were unique molecular identifiers, which served to reduce PCR and sequencing biases. TCRdb reprocessed the PCR reads with MiXCR, giving one entry per CDR3 protein. The data hold a few hundred thousand distinct CDR3 sequences, with less than 40% observed a single time. Regarding this clonotype: The antigen is undetermined. Relative to the germline gene, one junction end is altered; a read error may explain this.

This clonotype was sampled from a girl aged 2 to 10 with multiple sclerosis. The J gene is TRBJ2-4, the V gene TRBV5-1; TRBD1 might be the D (6 bases). Sequenced sample: blood. Here the CDR3 reads CAGSGDRLTAQYF. The CDR3 bases are TGCGCCGGCAGCGGCGACAGGCTCACTGCGCAGTACTTC.